The rows below give T cell receptor beta chains drawn from one sample of a study of shared clonotypes between healthy human individuals. Sequenced by immunoSEQ multiplex PCR; TCRdb stores in-frame clones only, minus some. The sample shows hundreds of thousands of clones, around 72% of them seen only once. Sequencing was carried out using memory CD4+ T cells sorted from blood. The receptors were sampled from a man in his thirties or forties in good health. The CDR3 runs from the conserved cysteine through the conserved F or W. The order of the fields is J gene, D gene, V gene, clone size, CDR3 protein, CDR3 DNA. D genes are given only for firm matches. Some rows mark clone size as missing; the rest say once, few, many or name a class of expanded clone.

TRBJ2-5	NA	TRBV30	NA	CAWSGQQETQYF	TGTGCCTGGAGTGGGCAGCAAGAGACCCAGTACTTC
TRBJ1-1	NA	TRBV5-1	NA	CASSKRVPTQMNTEAFF	TGCGCCAGCAGCAAGAGAGTCCCAACACAAATGAACACTGAAGCTTTCTTT
TRBJ1-1	NA	TRBV6-1	few	CARSDVGGGTEAFF	TGTGCCCGCAGTGACGTGGGGGGGGGTACTGAAGCTTTCTTT
TRBJ1-3	NA	TRBV7-2	NA	CASSFTSSGNTIYF	TGTGCCAGCAGCTTTACCTCCTCTGGAAACACCATATATTTT
TRBJ2-7	NA	TRBV7-2	NA	CASSLEPGLNYEQYF	TGTGCCAGCAGCTTAGAACCCGGGTTAAACTACGAGCAGTACTTC
TRBJ2-1	NA	TRBV7-9	NA	CASSSNRDSGEQFF	TGTGCCAGCAGCAGTAACAGGGATTCAGGTGAGCAGTTCTTC
TRBJ1-2	NA	TRBV5-4	NA	CASSRTSGANYGYTF	TGTGCCAGCAGCCGTACCTCGGGAGCTAACTATGGCTACACCTTC
TRBJ2-1	NA	TRBV7-7	few	CASSLGQGSYNEQFF	TGTGCTAGCAGCTTGGGGCAGGGCTCCTACAATGAGCAGTTCTTC
TRBJ1-1	NA	TRBV2	NA	CASRGQINTEAFF	TGTGCCAGCAGGGGGCAGATCAACACTGAAGCTTTCTTT
TRBJ2-5	NA	TRBV10-3	NA	CAISESRSSETQYF	TGTGCCATCAGTGAGTCGAGGTCTTCGGAGACCCAGTACTTC
TRBJ2-3	TRBD2	TRBV4-3	NA	CASSQDISGAHIGTQYF	TGCGCCAGCAGCCAAGACATTAGCGGGGCCCACATCGGGACGCAGTATTTT
TRBJ2-1	NA	TRBV5-6	NA	CASSSSTRSGRSYNEQFF	TGTGCCAGCAGCTCGTCAACTCGTAGCGGACGCTCCTACAATGAGCAGTTCTTC
TRBJ2-5	TRBD1	TRBV2	NA	CASKKDRGSETQYF	TGTGCCAGCAAAAAGGACAGGGGGTCGGAGACCCAGTACTTC
TRBJ2-7	NA	TRBV19	NA	CASSRLSAGIDEQYF	TGTGCCAGTAGTAGGCTTTCGGCAGGGATCGACGAGCAGTACTTC
TRBJ1-2	NA	TRBV19	NA	CASKVIGNYGYTF	TGTGCCAGTAAGGTGATTGGTAACTATGGCTACACCTTC
TRBJ1-1	NA	TRBV5-4	NA	CASSLQPTGQNTEAFF	TGTGCCAGCAGCTTACAACCTACAGGGCAGAACACTGAAGCTTTCTTT
TRBJ2-1	NA	TRBV5-8	many	CASAPAGIYEQFF	TGTGCCAGCGCCCCGGCGGGGATTTATGAGCAGTTCTTC
TRBJ2-7	NA	TRBV27	NA	CASSLSSRTEDYEQYF	TGTGCCAGCAGTTTATCGTCTAGGACAGAAGACTACGAGCAGTACTTC
TRBJ2-2	TRBD2	TRBV5-1	many	CASSSTSGRSGELFF	TGCGCCAGCAGCTCGACTAGCGGGAGATCCGGGGAGCTGTTTTTT
TRBJ2-7	TRBD2	TRBV5-1	NA	CASSIQGGLGPSEQYF	TGCGCCAGCAGCATCCAGGGAGGACTAGGACCCTCCGAGCAGTACTTC
TRBJ2-7	NA	TRBV28	NA	CASSLTPDSHEQYF	TGTGCCAGCAGCCTTACGCCGGACAGCCACGAGCAGTACTTC
TRBJ2-7	TRBD2	TRBV11-2	NA	CASSLVAGGGQYF	TGTGCCAGCAGCTTGGTAGCGGGAGGAGGGCAGTACTTC